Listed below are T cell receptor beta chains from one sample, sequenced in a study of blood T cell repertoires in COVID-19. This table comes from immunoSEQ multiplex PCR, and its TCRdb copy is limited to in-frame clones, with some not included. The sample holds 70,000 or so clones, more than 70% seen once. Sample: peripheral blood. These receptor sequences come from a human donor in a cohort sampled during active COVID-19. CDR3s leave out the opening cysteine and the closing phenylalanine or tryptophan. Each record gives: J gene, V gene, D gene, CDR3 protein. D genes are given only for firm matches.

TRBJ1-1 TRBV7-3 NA ASSSGGARTEAF
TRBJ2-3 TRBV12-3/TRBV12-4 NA ASSFVTDTQY
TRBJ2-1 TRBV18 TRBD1 ASSRSAGQALYNEQF
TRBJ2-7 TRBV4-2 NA ASSQDLGLSYEQY
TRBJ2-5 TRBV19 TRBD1 ASTTGAQETQY
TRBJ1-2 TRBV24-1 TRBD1 ATSVTGGDYGYT
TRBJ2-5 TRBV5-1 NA ASSPGPTSFQETQY
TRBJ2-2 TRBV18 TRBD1 ASSADRGGSISGELF
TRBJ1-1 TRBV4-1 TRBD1 ASSQHGQGVGEAF
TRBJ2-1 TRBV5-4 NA ASSISGLNNEQF
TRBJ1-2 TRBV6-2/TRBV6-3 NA ASSSTNIIGYGYT